One sample yielded the 25 T cell receptor beta chains listed below, sequenced in a study of blood T cells in healthy people across ages. With a J-beta primer mix and a sample-barcoded 5' primer, a second PCR ran 7 to 11 cycles. One entry per CDR3 protein, called by TCRdb with MiXCR from the 5' RACE reads. This table holds about 650,000 distinct CDR3 sequences, 32% found once. The sequencing input was blood. All receptors derive from a woman older than 75 in good health.

This clonotype was picked up a small number of times. This may come from a read error, since a much larger clone is one base off. CDR3 in DNA: TGTGCCAGCAGTTCCGGGACAGGGACCTACGAGCAGTACTTC. This encodes CASSSGTGTYEQYF. The gene calls are TRBV12-3 or TRBV12-4 and TRBJ2-5; 9 positions match TRBD1. The J call is doubtful: the DNA matches TRBJ2-7 better. The CDR3 contains 14 residues.

Notes on this clonotype: This may come from a read error, since a much larger clone is one base off. The chain couples TRBV7-2 to TRBJ2-7, with no clear D. Germline V lookup: CDR1 SGHTA, CDR2 FQGNSA. The CDR3 runs 14 residues. CDR3 protein: CASSLGFSTYGQYF. In DNA, the CDR3 is TGTGCCAGCAGCTTAGGTTTCAGTACCTACGGGCAGTACTTC.

This clonotype was seen only a few times. Here the CDR3 reads CASSPEPHRDEQFF. The CDR3 DNA follows: TGCGCCAGCAGCCCGGAACCACACAGGGATGAGCAGTTCTTC. The chain recombines TRBV5-1 with TRBJ2-1, with D perhaps matching TRBD1 (6 bases). The V end was cut by 4 bases, the J end by 8 bases, with 16 bases between. In germline, CDR1 is SGHRS, CDR2 YFSETQ. The CDR3 is made up of 14 amino acids.

This clonotype has a handful of counts. The chain uses TRBV30 and TRBJ2-1; D may be TRBD2 (5 bases). The germline CDR1 and CDR2 sequences are GTSNPN and SVGIG (reference sequence). There are 14 residues in the CDR3. Trimming took off 4 bases at V and 4 bases at J, with 14 bases between the two ends. The CDR3 protein is CAWTPGRSYNEQFF. DNA for the CDR3: TGTGCCTGGACACCTGGGAGAAGTTACAATGAGCAGTTCTTC.

The table lists this clonotype with a count of one. The chain couples TRBV20-1 to TRBJ2-5; possibly TRBD2 for D (5 bases). The V end was cut by 4 bases, the J end by 4 bases, with 19 bases between. Germline V gene data show CDR1 as DFQATT and CDR2 as SNEGSKA (reference sequence). CDR3 length: 15 amino acids. The CDR3 protein is CSAKMWGVRRETQYF. Here the CDR3 DNA reads TGCAGTGCTAAAATGTGGGGAGTTCGGCGAGAGACCCAGTACTTC.

In its sample, this clonotype was seen many times. This rearrangement joins TRBV14 to TRBJ1-2; D perhaps matches TRBD1 (6 bases). Germline CDR1 reads SGHDN; CDR2 reads FVKESK. V shed 1 base and J shed 8 bases, with 17 bases lying between them. CDR3 size: 15 residues. CDR3 protein: CASSQVQGWLYGYTF. As DNA, the CDR3 is TGTGCCAGCAGCCAAGTCCAGGGGTGGTTGTACGGCTACACCTTC.

In this sample, this clonotype turned up once. A read error is possible here, since a much larger clone lies one base away. The J gene is TRBJ2-4, the V gene TRBV2, with a possible D match to TRBD1 (6 bases). The germline gives CDR1 SNHLY, CDR2 FYNNEI. The CDR3 has 13 amino acids. CDR3 region: CANSVETGNIQYF. The CDR3 DNA is TGTGCCAACAGTGTAGAGACAGGAAACATTCAGTACTTC.

This clonotype was seen ten or more times. The chain employs TRBV6-2 or TRBV6-3 and TRBJ1-6; TRBD1 matches at 9 bases. The junction had 6 bases not matched to a gene; V was cut back by 6 bases and J by 9 bases. Germline V CDR1 and CDR2: MNHEY, SVGEGT. This CDR3 has 14 amino acids. In nucleotides, the CDR3 is TGTGCCAGCAGGTCTACAGGGGGCGGTTCACCCCTCCACTTT. This encodes CASRSTGGGSPLHF.

The gene calls are TRBV4-2 and TRBJ2-1; TRBD2 matches at 9 bases. This CDR3 comprises 16 residues. V shed 0 bases, J shed 9 bases, and the junction held 9 bases outside the gene matches. The germline V gene has CDR1 LGHNA and CDR2 YNFKEQ. CDR3 region: CASSQDGLAGAAEQFF. The CDR3 nucleotides read TGTGCCAGCAGCCAAGATGGGTTAGCGGGGGCCGCTGAGCAGTTCTTC.

In its sample, this clonotype was seen once. Compared with germline, one end of the junction differs, possibly owing to a read error. The chain links TRBV20-1 to TRBJ1-4; D unclear. This CDR3 contains 11 residues. Germline lookup yields CDR1 DFQATT and CDR2 SNEGSKA (reference sequence). The CDR3 region is CNARVREKLFF. The DNA for the CDR3 is TGCAATGCTAGAGTTAGGGAAAAACTGTTTTTT.

This clonotype was counted many times. V usage is TRBV4-3 and J usage is TRBJ1-2; D perhaps matches TRBD1 (6 bases). V was shortened by 0 bases and J by 2 bases, with 10 bases between the two germline ends. CDR1 and CDR2 (germline): LGHNA, YSLEER. This CDR3 contains 15 residues. This CDR3 reads CASSQDSQGNYGYTF. CDR3 DNA sequence: TGCGCCAGCAGCCAAGATAGTCAGGGGAACTATGGCTACACCTTC.

With respect to this clonotype: A much more abundant neighbour one base away suggests this may be a read error. The chain links TRBV20-1 to TRBJ1-5, with TRBD1 identical over 9 bases. The CDR3 sequence is 15 residues long. Germline V gene data show CDR1 as DFQATT and CDR2 as SNEGSKA (reference sequence). CDR3 DNA: TGCAGTGCTAGTAAAGGGACAGGGATCAATCAGCCCCCGCATTTT. Amino acids: CSASKGTGINQPPHF.

At least ten counts were recorded for this clonotype. The rearrangement links TRBV7-2 to TRBJ2-5; 8 bases fit TRBD2. The CDR3 length is 14 residues. In germline, CDR1 is SGHTA, CDR2 FQGNSA. The V gene end was trimmed by 5 bases and the J gene end by 1 base; junction bases not matched to a gene: 3. Here the CDR3 reads CASSRSGGQETQYF. The CDR3 DNA is TGTGCCAGCAGCCGCAGCGGGGGCCAAGAGACCCAGTACTTC.

At least ten counts were recorded for this clonotype. The CDR3 DNA sequence: TGCGCCAGCAGCCAAGAACTCAACCGGGAGACCCAGTACTTC. This codes for CASSQELNRETQYF. The chain is built from TRBV4-1 and TRBJ2-5; D is ambiguous. The V end lost 0 bases, the J end lost 5 bases, and 10 bases lay between the germline ends. CDR3 length: 14 residues. The V gene's germline CDR1 is MGHRA and CDR2 YSYEKL.

This chain connects TRBV18 to TRBJ1-1, with D perhaps matching TRBD1 (5 bases). V lost 0 bases, J lost 3 bases, and 8 bases lay in between. Germline V CDR1 and CDR2: KGHSH, LQKENI. This CDR3 has 14 residues. CDR3 DNA: TGTGCCAGCTCACCACCGGGGGGGTACACTGAAGCTTTCTTT. It translates to CASSPPGGYTEAFF.

This clonotype occurred many times. The rearrangement links TRBV12-3 or TRBV12-4 to TRBJ1-6; TRBD1 is a possible D gene (6 bases). The germline V and J ends were trimmed by 4 bases and 6 bases, with 10 bases remaining between them. CDR3 size: 14 residues. As DNA, the CDR3 is TGTGCCAGCAGTTCCCGGGGGCTTAATTCACCCCTCCACTTT. This codes for CASSSRGLNSPLHF.

The chain recombines TRBV11-2 with TRBJ2-2; D might be TRBD2 (6 bases). Per germline, CDR1 SGHAT and CDR2 FQNNGV. V lost 4 bases to trimming and J lost 1 base, with 10 bases between them. CDR3 length: 15 amino acids. This CDR3 is CASSYPGLNTGELFF. CDR3 bases: TGTGCCAGCAGCTATCCGGGACTGAACACCGGGGAGCTGTTTTTT.

This clonotype was counted at least ten times. The V call is TRBV5-1, the J call TRBJ2-7, with TRBD2 as a possible D gene (5 bases). The V and J ends lost 0 bases and 1 base respectively, with 11 bases between them. The CDR3 has 15 residues. The germline gives CDR1 SGHRS, CDR2 YFSETQ. The CDR3 protein is CASSLEEGVSYEQYF. In DNA, the CDR3 is TGCGCCAGCAGCTTGGAAGAGGGAGTATCCTACGAGCAGTACTTC.

This chain joins TRBV6-2 or TRBV6-3 and TRBJ2-1; TRBD1 is a possible D gene (5 bases). CDR3 length equals 13 residues. Trimming took off 7 bases at V and 8 bases at J, with 15 bases between the two ends. Germline assignment: CDR1 MNHEY and CDR2 SVGEGT. The CDR3 coding sequence is TGTGCCAGCATCCAAGGGGCTGGGGATGAGCAGTTCTTC. Amino acids: CASIQGAGDEQFF.

The chain carries TRBV6-5 and TRBJ2-4, with D possibly being TRBD1 (6 bases). TRBJ2-7 explains the end of the DNA better; the J call may be wrong. Germline V CDR1 and CDR2: MNHEY, SVGAGI. This CDR3 spans 16 amino acids. Written as DNA, the CDR3 is TGTGCCACTTCCGCGAGAGGGGGACATGAAACCGACGAGCAGTACTTC. Protein product: CATSARGGHETDEQYF.

This clonotype was seen repeatedly, ten times or more. The chain is built from TRBV6-6 and TRBJ2-3; 9 bases are shared with TRBD1. The CDR3 extends over 14 amino acids. The germline CDR1 and CDR2 sequences are MNHNY and SVGAGI (reference sequence). J lost 4 bases, V lost 8 bases, and 7 bases had no gene match. The CDR3 loop reads CASETGGIADTQYF. The DNA for the CDR3 is TGTGCCAGCGAAACAGGGGGCATTGCAGATACGCAGTATTTT.

This clonotype has only one observation. Since a much larger clone is just one base distant, this may be a read error. The chain is built from TRBV12-3 or TRBV12-4 and TRBJ1-1; no clear D. The CDR3 loop spans 15 amino acids. The chain's CDR3 is CANSLRLGLNTEAFF. Written as DNA, the CDR3 is TGTGCCAACAGTTTAAGGCTAGGGCTCAACACTGAAGCTTTCTTT.

This clonotype came up a few times. This could be a read error, since a much larger clone is one nucleotide away. The gene calls are TRBV7-2 and TRBJ2-3; TRBD1 aligns across 9 bases. CDR1 and CDR2 (germline): SGHTA, FQGNSA. V lost 5 bases to trimming and J lost 8 bases; unmatched junction nucleotides: 11. The CDR3 is 15 residues long. The CDR3 sequence is CASSPRQGGAGTQYF. CDR3 in DNA: TGTGCCAGCAGCCCCCGACAGGGGGGAGCAGGTACGCAGTATTTT.

The sample holds many counts of this clonotype. This rearrangement joins TRBV24-1 to TRBJ2-3; D not resolved. The CDR3 runs 16 residues. V lost 3 bases to trimming and J lost 2 bases, with 14 bases between them. From germline, CDR1 is KGHDR and CDR2 SFDVKD. CDR3 loop: CATSDPTPGATDTQYF. CDR3 coding DNA: TGTGCCACCAGTGATCCAACCCCCGGTGCCACAGATACGCAGTATTTT.

The chain has TRBV28 and TRBJ2-5; D uncertain. Germline values: CDR1 MDHEN, CDR2 SYDVKM. The CDR3 has 16 amino acids. V was cut by 1 base and J by 5 bases, with 17 bases left in between. The CDR3 region has the DNA TGTGCCAGCAGTTTATACGTTGGTCCGGAAAGGGAGACCCAGTACTTC. Translating it yields CASSLYVGPERETQYF.